Listed here are 12 T cell receptor beta chains from one sample, sequenced in a study of T cells in Graves' hyperthyroidism and ophthalmopathy. RNA transcripts were the template for amplifying TCR beta CDR3 regions. A first-round RT-PCR of the TCR CDR3 used the HTBI primer set. MiXCR was run by TCRdb on the multiplex PCR reads, yielding one entry per CDR3 protein. Among hundreds of thousands of distinct CDR3 sequences listed, approximately 40% were seen once. What was sequenced was blood. The receptors derive from a woman between 40 and 55 years old with Graves' hyperthyroidism.

The chain carries TRBV29-1 and TRBJ2-2; no definite D call. V was shortened by 4 bases and J by 1 base, with 7 bases between the two germline ends. The CDR3 totals 13 residues. CDR1 SQVTM and CDR2 ANQGSEA come from the germline V gene. The CDR3 DNA follows: TGCAGCGTTGTCAGAGGGAACACCGGGGAGCTGTTTTTT. Encoded protein: CSVVRGNTGELFF.

In this sample, this clonotype turned up many times. This chain joins TRBV7-2 and TRBJ2-7; 7 bases are a match to TRBD1. V dropped 5 bases and J dropped 4; count of bases not matched to a gene: 14. Germline lookup yields CDR1 SGHTA and CDR2 FQGNSA. This CDR3 region has 16 residues. The CDR3 nucleotides are TGTGCCAGCAGCCCAACAACAGGGGCCGCCTCATACGAGCAGTACTTC. Translating gives CASSPTTGAASYEQYF. Using reference TRBV7-2 and TRBJ2-7 for the parts outside the CDR3, the full variable domain is GAGVSQSPSNKVTEKGKDVELRCDPISGHTALYWYRQSLGQGLEFLIYFQGNSAPDKSGLPSDRFSAERTGGSVSTLTIQRTQQEDSAVYLCASSPTTGAASYEQYFGPGTRLTVT.

This clonotype occurred a few times. V is TRBV13 and J is TRBJ2-7; maybe TRBD2 (5 bases). Trimming left V 1 base short and J 5 bases short, with 15 bases between. The V gene's germline CDR1 is PRHDT and CDR2 FYEKMQ (reference sequence). The CDR3 totals 15 residues. CDR3: CASSLVRRAVHEQYF. The CDR3 DNA follows: TGTGCCAGCAGCTTAGTGCGGCGAGCGGTCCACGAGCAGTACTTC.

This clonotype was picked up many times. DNA of the CDR3: TGCAGCGTTGAATCGGGGGAAAAACTGTTTTTT. Translation gives CSVESGEKLFF. This sequence joins TRBV29-1 and TRBJ1-4; D is unresolved. The ends were cut back, 2 bases at V and 8 bases at J, with 6 bases in the middle. The CDR3 is made up of 11 amino acids. The V gene's germline CDR1 is SQVTM and CDR2 ANQGSEA.

The CDR3 DNA reads as TGTGCCAGTAGTAATGCCCGGGGGGGCATGACCGGGGAGCTGTTTTTT. Translating gives CASSNARGGMTGELFF. This chain connects TRBV19 to TRBJ2-2; 8 bases fit TRBD2. The CDR3 sequence is 16 residues long. From germline, CDR1 is LNHDA and CDR2 SQIVND (reference sequence). V dropped 4 bases and J dropped 5; count of bases not matched to a gene: 9. Based on the CDR3 plus reference TRBV19 and TRBJ2-2, the full variable domain is DGGITQSPKYLFRKEGQNVTLSCEQNLNHDAMYWYRQDPGQGLRLIYYSQIVNDFQKGDIAEGYSVSREKKESFPLTVTSAQKNPTAFYLCASSNARGGMTGELFFGEGSRLTVL.

This clonotype was found many times. The V call is TRBV7-9, the J call TRBJ1-2; D might be TRBD1 (5 bases). Trimming shortened V by 4 bases and J by 5 bases, and 11 bases separated the two germline ends. Germline V gene data show CDR1 as SEHNR and CDR2 as FQNEAQ (reference sequence). This CDR3 contains 13 residues. For the CDR3, the DNA is TGTGCCAGCAGCTCGACAGATTTGTATGGCTACACCTTC. Translating gives CASSSTDLYGYTF.

This clonotype was observed a handful of times. The genes are TRBV19 and TRBJ2-7, with 8 positions matching TRBD2. Germline V lookup: CDR1 LNHDA, CDR2 SQIVND (reference sequence). This CDR3 is 17 amino acids long. The trim removed 3 bases at V and 1 base at J, leaving 11 bases unmatched. CDR3 coding DNA: TGTGCCAGTAGTATTCCCGGACTAGCTGATGGGTCCTACGAGCAGTACTTC. Protein: CASSIPGLADGSYEQYF.

The chain employs TRBV3-1 and TRBJ1-5; D not resolved. Per the germline V gene, CDR1 is LGHDT and CDR2 is YNNKEL (reference sequence). Between the trimmed V and J ends, which lost 1 base and 7 bases, there was a span of 14 bases. The CDR3 covers 15 residues. CDR3: CASSQGIRGRQPQHF. CDR3 DNA sequence: TGTGCCAGCAGCCAAGGTATACGGGGTAGGCAGCCCCAGCATTTT.

This clonotype was counted at least ten times. V usage is TRBV12-3 or TRBV12-4 and J usage is TRBJ1-2; 7 positions agree with TRBD1. The CDR3 is 15 amino acids. V shed 0 bases and J 7 bases; nucleotides not matched to a gene: 8. CDR3 sequence reads: CASSLALGQVLGYTF. The CDR3 DNA reads TGTGCCAGCAGTTTAGCGCTCGGACAGGTCCTTGGCTACACCTTC.

V and J are TRBV2 and TRBJ2-3; D may be TRBD2 (5 bases). CDR3 length: 13 residues. Germline lookup yields CDR1 SNHLY and CDR2 FYNNEI. V lost 4 bases and J 6 bases, leaving 11 bases between the germline ends. The CDR3 is CASSAGYVDTQYF. In DNA, the CDR3 is TGTGCCAGCAGTGCGGGATATGTGGATACGCAGTATTTT.

The chain links TRBV29-1 to TRBJ1-4; TRBD1 matches at 7 bases. This CDR3 is 13 amino acids long. With V trimmed by 5 bases and J by 4 bases, 4 bases remained unmatched. Germline CDR1 and CDR2: SQVTM and ANQGSEA. This chain's CDR3 is CSVRDSVNEKLFF. The CDR3 DNA is TGCAGCGTTAGGGACAGCGTTAATGAAAAACTGTTTTTT.

For this clonotype: An end of the junction differs from the germline gene, which may be a read error. This chain links TRBV10-3 with TRBJ1-1; 8 bases are a match to TRBD1. CDR1 ENHRY and CDR2 SYGVKD come from the germline V gene. The CDR3 covers 15 residues. The CDR3 spells CAISEAQGARAEAFF. CDR3 in DNA: TGTGCCATCAGTGAGGCCCAGGGGGCTAGGGCTGAGGCTTTCTTT.